The clone carrying this TCR beta chain came up many times. The antigen is not known. The CDR3 loop spans 14 amino acids. The V gene's germline CDR1 is DFQATT and CDR2 SNEGSKA (reference sequence). V lost 4 bases, J lost 3 bases, and 4 bases stayed unmatched. The TCR beta library used iRepertoire HTBI primers with Arm-PCR amplification of CDR3. Each CDR3 protein is one row after TCRdb ran MiXCR on the multiplex PCR reads. The data hold 350,000 to 550,000 distinct CDR3 sequences, with 15% observed a single time. The entry originates in a study of regulatory T cells in long-lasting Graves disease. Regarding time point: newly diagnosed GD, antithyroid drugs for less than 3 months. PBMC-derived RNA was used for the TCR library. General study points: The study found lower TCR diversity in persistent Graves' patients than in newly diagnosed ones.

These data are also associated with another study on T cells in Graves' hyperthyroidism and ophthalmopathy.

The chain carries TRBV20-1 and TRBJ2-3; 10 bases are a match to TRBD2. This sequence originates from a woman in her twenties or thirties with Graves disease. This specimen consisted of peripheral blood mononuclear cells (PBMCs), obtained at new diagnosis, from a patient treated with antithyroid drugs. CDR3 sequence (DNA): TGCAGTGCTAACAAGCGGGAGGGAACAGATACGCAGTATTTT. The encoded protein is CSANKREGTDTQYF.